This T cell receptor (beta chain) stems from a study of T cells in Graves' hyperthyroidism and ophthalmopathy. General study results and limits: Most thyroid clonotypes with frequency above 0.001 were detected in blood. Patients with ophthalmopathy were separated from those with stable hyperthyroidism by a 13 V-J model.

Regions amplified from RNA transcripts were the TCR beta CDR3 regions. HTBI primers were used for first-round RT-PCR of the TCR CDR3. TCRdb reprocessed the multiplex PCR reads via MiXCR and lists one record per CDR3 protein. The table shows 500,000 to 600,000 distinct CDR3 sequences, with more than 45% occurring only once. Remarks on this clonotype: Its antigen is still unknown. This CDR3 is missing its conserved last phenylalanine or tryptophan, likely due to a read error. Because the CDR3's place on the DNA is in doubt, the DNA is left out and the CDR3 is given as listed by TCRdb.

Clinical symptoms, serum thyroxine, TRAb, thyroid ultrasound and orbital computed tomography informed diagnoses. Germline values: CDR1 SEHNR, CDR2 FQNEAQ (reference sequence). 8 amino acids form the CDR3, both terminal residues included. The V gene is TRBV7-9, the J gene TRBJ1-3. Material for sequencing was peripheral blood or thyroid tissue (not recorded which). This TCR derives from an adult woman with Graves' disease, either hyperthyroidism or ophthalmopathy (not recorded which). The CDR3 sequence is CASSSQVA.